This T cell receptor beta chain comes out of a study of tumor-infiltrating lymphocytes in primary liver carcinoma. General study points: It was tumor-adjacent and tumor-blood pairs that overlapped less than tumor region pairs did.

CDR3 size: 13 residues. Looked up from germline, CDR1 is MNHNS and CDR2 is SASEGT. Production of TCR beta cDNA used about 500 ng total RNA together with a constant-region primer. Libraries of TCR beta came from three nested multiplex PCR rounds with slightly modified ARM-PCR. TRBV1-TRBV30 forward primers paired with a C-beta reverse primer were used in the first two PCR rounds, which ran roughly 9 cycles each. Each CDR3 protein is one row after TCRdb ran MiXCR on the multiplex PCR reads. The data hold 45,000 to 55,000 distinct CDR3 sequences, with about three quarters observed a single time. DNA and RNA were both co-extracted from approximately 20-30 mg of bulk tissue that had not been sorted. In this sample, this clonotype turned up once. Antigen: not known. The junction does not match germline at one end; this may be a read error.

The receptor was isolated from a man aged 35 to 55 with primary liver carcinoma and hepatitis B virus infection. This rearrangement joins TRBV6-1 to TRBJ2-7; D is uncertain. Sequencing was performed on liver tumor tissue from sampling region 5. Subset of the sample: tumor region T5, tumor centre. CDR3 nucleotide sequence: TGTGCCAGTAGTGAATGGGCTTTCTACGAACGGTACTTC. Its protein is CASSEWAFYERYF.